This T cell receptor (beta chain) was obtained from a study of blood T cells in healthy people across ages. A note on this clonotype: Antigen specificity is unknown.

Study-wide results and limits: It was found that TCR beta diversity correlated strongly with the percentage of naive T cells. Higher diversity, along with more naive CD4+ cells, distinguished long-lived donors from aged donors.

Through a sample-barcoded 5' primer and a J-beta primer mix, a second PCR was run for roughly 7 to 12 cycles. Via MiXCR, TCRdb re-called the 5' RACE reads, giving one row per CDR3 protein. There are approximately 600,000 distinct CDR3 sequences in the sample; 58% occur only once, and roughly 34% lies in the top ten. The clonotype comes from a man between 60 and 75 years old in good health. What was sequenced was blood.

The CDR3 loop reads CASSCGGRGDTQYF. For the CDR3, the DNA is TGTGCCAGCAGTTGCGGGGGGAGAGGAGATACGCAGTATTTT. This rearrangement joins TRBV12-3 or TRBV12-4 to TRBJ2-3, with 8 bases fitting TRBD2. With V trimmed by 4 bases and J by 5 bases, 5 bases remained unmatched. The CDR3 is made up of 14 amino acids.